A selection of T cell receptor beta chains follows, all from one sample in a study of blood T cell repertoires in COVID-19. Sequenced by immunoSEQ multiplex PCR; TCRdb stores in-frame clones only, minus some. The sample has around 95,000 clones, 80% to 90% seen once. The sequencing input was peripheral blood. The receptors here all came from a human donor in a cohort sampled during active COVID-19. The CDR3 runs from the conserved cysteine through the conserved F or W. Fields, in order: D gene, clone size, J gene, V gene, CDR3 protein, CDR3 DNA. The D gene is left open where the match is weak. Only part of the rows carry a size: once, few, many, or a class if the clone is expanded.

>NA|NA|TRBJ2-7|TRBV6-6
CASSALGSYYEQYF
TGTGCCAGCAGTGCTTTGGGCTCATACTACGAGCAGTACTTC
>NA|NA|TRBJ2-1|TRBV27
CASRSGTWPGNEQFF
TGTGCCAGCAGATCCGGGACTTGGCCGGGGAATGAGCAGTTCTTC
>TRBD1|NA|TRBJ2-7|TRBV6-5
CASRGTVVYEQYF
TGTGCCAGCAGAGGGACAGTAGTCTACGAGCAGTACTTC
>TRBD1|once|TRBJ2-5|TRBV19
CASSLGQGVVQETQYF
TGTGCCAGTAGTCTTGGACAGGGTGTTGTCCAAGAGACCCAGTACTTC
>NA|NA|TRBJ2-1|TRBV9
CASSVLAESSYNEQFF
TGTGCCAGCAGCGTATTAGCGGAGAGCTCCTACAATGAGCAGTTCTTC
>TRBD1|NA|TRBJ1-5|TRBV5-1
CASSRDSNNQPQHF
TGCGCCAGCAGCAGGGACAGTAACAATCAGCCCCAGCATTTT
>NA|NA|TRBJ2-7|TRBV24-1
CATSDAGAVSYEQYF
TGTGCCACCAGTGACGCGGGGGCCGTCTCCTACGAGCAGTACTTC
>TRBD1|NA|TRBJ1-2|TRBV30
CAWSSAVRGKDGGYTF
TGTGCCTGGAGTTCGGCCGTCAGGGGGAAAGATGGTGGCTACACCTTC
>TRBD1|NA|TRBJ2-1|TRBV6-5
CASSPWDRYNEQFF
TGTGCCAGCAGTCCATGGGACAGATACAATGAGCAGTTCTTC
>NA|few|TRBJ2-1|TRBV11-2
CASSINGVYNEQFF
TGTGCCAGCAGCATTAACGGGGTCTACAATGAGCAGTTCTTC
>TRBD1|NA|TRBJ2-1|TRBV28
CASSPQTGYNEQFF
TGTGCCAGCAGTCCGCAGACAGGGTACAATGAGCAGTTCTTC
>NA|NA|TRBJ2-3|TRBV9
CASSVQGVNTQYF
TGTGCCAGCAGCGTACAGGGTGTGAATACGCAGTATTTT
>TRBD1|NA|TRBJ2-5|TRBV5-1
CASSDKTGGGETQYF
TGCGCCAGCAGCGATAAAACAGGGGGTGGGGAGACCCAGTACTTC
>NA|NA|TRBJ2-7|TRBV5-1
CASRVGAGASYEQYF
TGCGCCAGCAGGGTAGGGGCGGGGGCTTCCTACGAGCAGTACTTC
>NA|NA|TRBJ1-1|TRBV29-1
CSIYGGVGSTEAFF
TGCAGCATATACGGCGGGGTAGGGAGCACTGAAGCTTTCTTT
>NA|few|TRBJ2-7|TRBV11-2
CASSLIAGAGYEQYF
TGTGCCAGCAGCTTAATTGCAGGGGCTGGGTACGAGCAGTACTTC
>NA|NA|TRBJ2-2|TRBV11-3
CASSGLLRPGELFF
TGTGCCAGCAGCGGATTGTTGCGGCCCGGGGAGCTGTTTTTT